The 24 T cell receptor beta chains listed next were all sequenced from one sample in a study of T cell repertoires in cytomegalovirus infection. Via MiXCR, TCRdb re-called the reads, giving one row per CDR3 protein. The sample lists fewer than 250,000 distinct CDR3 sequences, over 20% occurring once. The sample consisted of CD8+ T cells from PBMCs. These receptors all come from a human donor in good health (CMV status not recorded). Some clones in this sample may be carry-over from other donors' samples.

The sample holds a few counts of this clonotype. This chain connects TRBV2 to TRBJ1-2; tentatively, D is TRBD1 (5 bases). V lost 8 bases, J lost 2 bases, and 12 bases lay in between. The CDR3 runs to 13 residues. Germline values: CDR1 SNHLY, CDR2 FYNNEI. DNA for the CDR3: TGTGCCAGCGGGGTCAGGGAGAACTATGGCTACACCTTC. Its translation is CASGVRENYGYTF.

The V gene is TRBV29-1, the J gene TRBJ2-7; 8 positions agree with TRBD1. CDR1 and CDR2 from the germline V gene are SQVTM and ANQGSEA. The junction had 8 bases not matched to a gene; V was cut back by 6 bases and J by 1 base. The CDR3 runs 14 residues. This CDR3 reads CSVRQGSTSYEQYF. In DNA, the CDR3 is TGCAGCGTGAGACAGGGGTCGACTTCCTACGAGCAGTACTTC.

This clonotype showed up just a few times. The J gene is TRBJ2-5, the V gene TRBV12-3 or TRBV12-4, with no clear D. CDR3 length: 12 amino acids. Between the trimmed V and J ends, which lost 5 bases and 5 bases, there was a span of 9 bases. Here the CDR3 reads CASSPGLETQYF. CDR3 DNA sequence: TGTGCCAGCAGTCCCGGTTTGGAGACCCAGTACTTC.

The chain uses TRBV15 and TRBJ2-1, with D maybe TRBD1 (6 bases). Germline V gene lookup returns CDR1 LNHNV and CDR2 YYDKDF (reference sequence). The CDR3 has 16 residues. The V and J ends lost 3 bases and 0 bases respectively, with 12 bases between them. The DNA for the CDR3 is TGTGCCACCAGCAGGGACAGCGTCGGCTCCTACAATGAGCAGTTCTTC. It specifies CATSRDSVGSYNEQFF.

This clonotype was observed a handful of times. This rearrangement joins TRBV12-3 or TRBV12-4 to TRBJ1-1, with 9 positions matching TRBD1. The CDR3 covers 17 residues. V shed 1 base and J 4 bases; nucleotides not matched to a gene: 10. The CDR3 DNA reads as TGTGCCAGCAGTTTAGTGGGGACAGGGCTTTTGAGCACTGAAGCTTTCTTT. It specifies CASSLVGTGLLSTEAFF.

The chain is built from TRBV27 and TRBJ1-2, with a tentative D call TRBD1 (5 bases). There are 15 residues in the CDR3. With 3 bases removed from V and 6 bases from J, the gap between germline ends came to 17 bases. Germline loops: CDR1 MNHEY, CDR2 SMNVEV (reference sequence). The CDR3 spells CASSFSRGHFDGYTF. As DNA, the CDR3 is TGTGCCAGCAGTTTTTCCCGAGGACATTTTGATGGCTACACCTTC.

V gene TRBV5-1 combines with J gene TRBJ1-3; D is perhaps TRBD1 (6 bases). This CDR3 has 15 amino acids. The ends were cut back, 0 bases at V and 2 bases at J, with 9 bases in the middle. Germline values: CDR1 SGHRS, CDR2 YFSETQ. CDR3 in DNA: TGCGCCAGCAGCTTGGATCCAGGGGCTGGAAACACCATATATTTT. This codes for CASSLDPGAGNTIYF.

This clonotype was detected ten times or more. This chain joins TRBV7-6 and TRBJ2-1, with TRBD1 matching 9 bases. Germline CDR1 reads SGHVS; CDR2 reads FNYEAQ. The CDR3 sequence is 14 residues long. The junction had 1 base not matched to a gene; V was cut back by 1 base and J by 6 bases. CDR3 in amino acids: CASSLGQGVNEQFF. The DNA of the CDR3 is TGTGCCAGCAGCTTAGGACAGGGGGTCAATGAGCAGTTCTTC. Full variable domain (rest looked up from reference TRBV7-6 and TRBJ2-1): GAGVSQSPRYKVTKRGQDVALRCDPISGHVSLYWYRQALGQGPEFLTYFNYEAQQDKSGLPNDRFSAERPEGSISTLTIQRTEQRDSAMYRCASSLGQGVNEQFFGPGTRLTVL.

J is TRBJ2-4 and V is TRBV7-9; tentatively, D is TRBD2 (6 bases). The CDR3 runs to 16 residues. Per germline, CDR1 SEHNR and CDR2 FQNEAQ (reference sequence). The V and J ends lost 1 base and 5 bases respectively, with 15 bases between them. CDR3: CASSLDGLSHQNIQYF. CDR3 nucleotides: TGTGCCAGCAGCTTAGACGGACTATCCCACCAAAACATTCAGTACTTC.

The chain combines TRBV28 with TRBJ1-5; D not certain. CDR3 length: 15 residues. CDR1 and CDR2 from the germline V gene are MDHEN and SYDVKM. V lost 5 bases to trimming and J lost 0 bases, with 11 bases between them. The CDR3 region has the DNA TGTGCCAGCAGTCTCGTGGGGTCTAGCAATCAGCCCCAGCATTTT. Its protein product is CASSLVGSSNQPQHF.

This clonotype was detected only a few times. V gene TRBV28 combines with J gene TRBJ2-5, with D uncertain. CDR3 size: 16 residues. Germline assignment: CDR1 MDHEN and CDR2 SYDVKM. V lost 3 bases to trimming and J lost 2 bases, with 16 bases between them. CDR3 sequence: CASSFELVGPQETQYF. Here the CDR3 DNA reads TGTGCCAGCAGTTTCGAGCTAGTAGGGCCTCAAGAGACCCAGTACTTC.

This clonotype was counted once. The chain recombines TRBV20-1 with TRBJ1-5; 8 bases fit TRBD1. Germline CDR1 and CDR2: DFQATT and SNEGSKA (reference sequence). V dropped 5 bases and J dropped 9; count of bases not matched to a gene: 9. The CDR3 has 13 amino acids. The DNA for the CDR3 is TGCAGTGCTGGCGGGACAGGATCATCGCCCCAGCATTTT. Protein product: CSAGGTGSSPQHF.

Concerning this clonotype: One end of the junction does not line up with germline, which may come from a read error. This chain's CDR3 is CASRYSIRENTQYF. The CDR3 nucleotides are TGTGCCAGCCGTTACTCGATCAGGGAGAATACGCAGTATTTT. The rearrangement uses TRBV6-6 and TRBJ2-3; either TRBD1 or TRBD2 may fit D (5 bases each). The CDR3 runs 14 residues. From germline, CDR1 is MNHNY and CDR2 SVGAGI (reference sequence).

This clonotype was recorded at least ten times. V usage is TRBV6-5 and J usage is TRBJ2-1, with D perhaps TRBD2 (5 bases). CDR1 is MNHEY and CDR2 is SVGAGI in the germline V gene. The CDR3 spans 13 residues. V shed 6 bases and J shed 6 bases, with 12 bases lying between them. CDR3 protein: CASRSGVANEQFF. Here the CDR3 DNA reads TGTGCCAGCAGATCCGGGGTAGCCAATGAGCAGTTCTTC.

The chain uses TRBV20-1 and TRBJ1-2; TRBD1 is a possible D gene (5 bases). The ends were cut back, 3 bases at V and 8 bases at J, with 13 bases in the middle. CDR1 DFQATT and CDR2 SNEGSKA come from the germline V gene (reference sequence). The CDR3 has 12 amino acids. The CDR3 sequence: CSASQGVEGYTF. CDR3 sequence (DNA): TGCAGTGCTAGTCAGGGTGTGGAAGGCTACACCTTC.

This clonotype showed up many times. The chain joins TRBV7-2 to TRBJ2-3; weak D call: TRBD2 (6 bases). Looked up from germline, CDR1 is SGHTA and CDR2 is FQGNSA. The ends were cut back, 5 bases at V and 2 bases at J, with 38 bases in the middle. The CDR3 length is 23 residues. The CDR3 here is CASSLPVVNPTGTGGVDTDTQYF. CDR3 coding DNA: TGTGCCAGCAGCCTTCCCGTAGTTAACCCCACAGGTACCGGCGGGGTTGACACAGATACGCAGTATTTT.

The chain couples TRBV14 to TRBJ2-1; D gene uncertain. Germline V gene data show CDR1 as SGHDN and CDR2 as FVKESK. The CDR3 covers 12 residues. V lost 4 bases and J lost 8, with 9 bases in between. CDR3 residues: CASSPLAHEQFF. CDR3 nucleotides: TGTGCCAGCAGCCCCCTCGCCCATGAGCAGTTCTTC.

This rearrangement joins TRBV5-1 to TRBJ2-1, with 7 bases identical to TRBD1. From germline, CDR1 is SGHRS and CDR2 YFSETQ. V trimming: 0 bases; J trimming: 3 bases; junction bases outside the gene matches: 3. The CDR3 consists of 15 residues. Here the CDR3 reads CASSLDRGIYNEQFF. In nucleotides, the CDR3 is TGCGCCAGCAGCTTGGACAGGGGCATCTACAATGAGCAGTTCTTC.

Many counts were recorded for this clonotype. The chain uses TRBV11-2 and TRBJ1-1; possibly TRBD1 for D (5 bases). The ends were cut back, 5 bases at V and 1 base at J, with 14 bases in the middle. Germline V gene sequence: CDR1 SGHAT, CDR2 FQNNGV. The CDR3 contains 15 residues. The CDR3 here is CASSIRTGGNTEAFF. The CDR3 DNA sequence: TGTGCCAGCAGCATCAGGACTGGGGGGAACACTGAAGCTTTCTTT.

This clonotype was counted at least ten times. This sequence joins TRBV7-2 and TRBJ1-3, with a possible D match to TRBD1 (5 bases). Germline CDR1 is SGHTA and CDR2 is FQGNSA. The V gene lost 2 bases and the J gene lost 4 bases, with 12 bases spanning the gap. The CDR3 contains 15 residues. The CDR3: CASSLIRDPGNTIYF. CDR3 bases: TGTGCCAGCAGCTTAATCCGGGACCCAGGAAACACCATATATTTT. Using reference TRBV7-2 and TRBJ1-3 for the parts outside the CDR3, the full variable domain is GAGVSQSPSNKVTEKGKDVELRCDPISGHTALYWYRQSLGQGLEFLIYFQGNSAPDKSGLPSDRFSAERTGGSVSTLTIQRTQQEDSAVYLCASSLIRDPGNTIYFGEGSWLTVV.

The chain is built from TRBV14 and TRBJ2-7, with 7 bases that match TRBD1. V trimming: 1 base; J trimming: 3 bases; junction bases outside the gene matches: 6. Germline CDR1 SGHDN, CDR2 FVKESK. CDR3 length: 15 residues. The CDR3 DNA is TGTGCCAGCAGCCAAGTCTGGGACAGAGACTACGAGCAGTACTTC. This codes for CASSQVWDRDYEQYF.

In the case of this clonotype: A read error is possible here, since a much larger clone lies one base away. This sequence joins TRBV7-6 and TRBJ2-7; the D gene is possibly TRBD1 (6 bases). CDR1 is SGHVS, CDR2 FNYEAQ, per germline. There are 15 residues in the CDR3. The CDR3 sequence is CTSSGEDRPSYEQYF. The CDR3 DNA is TGTACCAGCAGCGGAGAAGACAGGCCCTCCTACGAGCAGTACTTC.

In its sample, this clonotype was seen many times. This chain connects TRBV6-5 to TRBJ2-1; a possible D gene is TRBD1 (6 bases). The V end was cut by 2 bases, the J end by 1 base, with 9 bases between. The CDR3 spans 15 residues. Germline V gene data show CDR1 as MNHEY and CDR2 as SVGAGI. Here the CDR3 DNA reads TGTGCCAGCAGTTACGGTCAGGGGTCCTACAATGAGCAGTTCTTC. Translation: CASSYGQGSYNEQFF.

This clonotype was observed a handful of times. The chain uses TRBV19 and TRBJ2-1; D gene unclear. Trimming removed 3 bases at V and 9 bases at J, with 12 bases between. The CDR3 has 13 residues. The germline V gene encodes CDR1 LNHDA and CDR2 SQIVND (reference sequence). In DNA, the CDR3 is TGTGCCAGTAGTATCAGTGGTGGTGGTGAGCAGTTCTTC. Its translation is CASSISGGGEQFF.